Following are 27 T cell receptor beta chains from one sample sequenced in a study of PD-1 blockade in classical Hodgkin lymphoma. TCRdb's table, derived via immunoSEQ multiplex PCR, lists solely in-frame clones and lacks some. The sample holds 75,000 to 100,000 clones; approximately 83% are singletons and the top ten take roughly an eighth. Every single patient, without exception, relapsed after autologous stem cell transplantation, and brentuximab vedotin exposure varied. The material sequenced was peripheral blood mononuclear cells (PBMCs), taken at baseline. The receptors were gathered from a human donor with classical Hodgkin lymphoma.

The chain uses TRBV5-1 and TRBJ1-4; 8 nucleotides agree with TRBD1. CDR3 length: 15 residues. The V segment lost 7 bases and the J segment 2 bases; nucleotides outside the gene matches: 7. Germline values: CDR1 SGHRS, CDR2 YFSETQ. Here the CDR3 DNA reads TGCGCCAGCGGGTTGACAGGGGCGACTAATGAAAAACTGTTTTTT. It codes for CASGLTGATNEKLFF.

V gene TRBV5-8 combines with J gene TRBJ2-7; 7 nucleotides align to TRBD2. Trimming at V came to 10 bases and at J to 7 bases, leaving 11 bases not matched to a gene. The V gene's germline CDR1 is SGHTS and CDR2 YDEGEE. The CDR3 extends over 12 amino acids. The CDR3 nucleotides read TGTGCCGGTCGGGGGGATCCGAGAGAGCAGTACTTC. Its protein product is CAGRGDPREQYF.

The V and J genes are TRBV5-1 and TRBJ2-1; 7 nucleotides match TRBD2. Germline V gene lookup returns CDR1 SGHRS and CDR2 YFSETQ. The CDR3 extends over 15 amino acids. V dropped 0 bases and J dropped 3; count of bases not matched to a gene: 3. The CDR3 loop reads CASSLVAGVYNEQFF. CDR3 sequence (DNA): TGCGCCAGCAGCTTGGTTGCGGGAGTCTACAATGAGCAGTTCTTC. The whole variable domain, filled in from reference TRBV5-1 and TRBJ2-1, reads KAGVTQTPRYLIKTRGQQVTLSCSPISGHRSVSWYQQTPGQGLQFLFEYFSETQRNKGNFPGRFSGRQFSNSRSEMNVSTLELGDSALYLCASSLVAGVYNEQFFGPGTRLTVL.

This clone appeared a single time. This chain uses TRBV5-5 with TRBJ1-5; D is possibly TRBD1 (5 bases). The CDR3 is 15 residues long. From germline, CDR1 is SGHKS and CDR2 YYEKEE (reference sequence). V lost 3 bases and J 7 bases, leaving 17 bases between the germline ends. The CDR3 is CASSWGVGVGQPQHF. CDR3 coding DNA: TGTGCCAGCAGCTGGGGAGTAGGGGTCGGCCAGCCCCAGCATTTT.

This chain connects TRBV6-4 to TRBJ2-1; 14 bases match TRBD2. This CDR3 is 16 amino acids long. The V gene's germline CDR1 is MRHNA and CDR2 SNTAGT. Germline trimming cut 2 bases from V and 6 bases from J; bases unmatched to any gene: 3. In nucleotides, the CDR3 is TGTGCCAGCAGTGACGACGGGACTAGCGGGAGCAATGAGCAGTTCTTC. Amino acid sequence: CASSDDGTSGSNEQFF.

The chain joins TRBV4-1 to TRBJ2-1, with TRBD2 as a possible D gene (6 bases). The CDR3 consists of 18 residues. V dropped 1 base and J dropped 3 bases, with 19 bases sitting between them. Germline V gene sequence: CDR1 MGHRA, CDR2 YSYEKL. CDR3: CASSQAGVGDWGYNEQFF. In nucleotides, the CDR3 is TGCGCCAGCAGCCAAGCAGGAGTAGGGGACTGGGGCTACAATGAGCAGTTCTTC.

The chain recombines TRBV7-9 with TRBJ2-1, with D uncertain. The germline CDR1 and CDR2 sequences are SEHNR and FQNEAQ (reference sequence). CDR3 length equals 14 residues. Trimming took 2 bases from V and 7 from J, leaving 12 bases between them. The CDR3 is CASSLSSVGNEQFF. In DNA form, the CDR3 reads TGTGCCAGCAGCTTAAGTTCTGTGGGTAATGAGCAGTTCTTC.

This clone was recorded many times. Here the CDR3 reads CASSFGVGENTEAFF. DNA for the CDR3: TGCGCCAGCAGCTTTGGAGTGGGGGAGAACACTGAAGCTTTCTTT. The chain carries TRBV5-1 and TRBJ1-1; D is possibly TRBD1 (5 bases). From germline, CDR1 is SGHRS and CDR2 YFSETQ. CDR3 length equals 15 residues. Trimming removed 2 bases from V and 1 base from J, with 12 bases in between.

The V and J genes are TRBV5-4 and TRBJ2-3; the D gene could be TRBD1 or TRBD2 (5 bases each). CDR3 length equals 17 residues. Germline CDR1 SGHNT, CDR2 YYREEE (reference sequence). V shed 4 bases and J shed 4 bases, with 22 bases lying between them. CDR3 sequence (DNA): TGTGCCAGCAGCCCGGAACCGGGCCCTCGAGGGGCAGATACGCAGTATTTT. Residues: CASSPEPGPRGADTQYF.

CDR3 in amino acids: CASSMGAGAEAFF. The CDR3 region has the DNA TGTGCCAGCAGCATGGGGGCCGGGGCTGAAGCTTTCTTT. This chain uses TRBV7-3 with TRBJ1-1, with TRBD1 as a possible D gene (6 bases). There are 13 residues in the CDR3. The V end lost 5 bases, the J end lost 6 bases, and 13 bases lay between the germline ends. Germline V gene data show CDR1 as SGHTA and CDR2 as FQGTGA.

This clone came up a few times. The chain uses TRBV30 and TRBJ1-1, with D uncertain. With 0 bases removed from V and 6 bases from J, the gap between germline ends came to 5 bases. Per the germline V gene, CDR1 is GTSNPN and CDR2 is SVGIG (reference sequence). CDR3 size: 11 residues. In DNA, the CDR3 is TGTGCCTGGAGTGTTGGGTCTGAAGCTTTCTTT. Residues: CAWSVGSEAFF. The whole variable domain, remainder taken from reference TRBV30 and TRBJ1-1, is SQTIHQWPATLVQPVGSPLSLECTVEGTSNPNLYWYRQAAGRGLQLLFYSVGIGQISSEVPQNLSASRPQDRQFILSSKKLLLSDSGFYLCAWSVGSEAFFGQGTRLTVV.

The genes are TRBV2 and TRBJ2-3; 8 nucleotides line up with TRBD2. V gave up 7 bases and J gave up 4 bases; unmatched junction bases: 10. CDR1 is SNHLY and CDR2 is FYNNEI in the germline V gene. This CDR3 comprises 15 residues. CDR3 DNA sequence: TGTGCCAGCAACCGGGCGGGAGGAGGGCCAGATACGCAGTATTTT. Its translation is CASNRAGGGPDTQYF. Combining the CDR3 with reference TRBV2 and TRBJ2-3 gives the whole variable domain EPEVTQTPSHQVTQMGQEVILRCVPISNHLYFYWYRQILGQKVEFLVSFYNNEISEKSEIFDDQFSVERPDGSNFTLKIRSTKLEDSAMYFCASNRAGGGPDTQYFGPGTRLTVL.

The CDR3 DNA follows: TGTGCCAGCAGCGACCGGGACCGTACCTACGAGCAGTACTTC. This gives the protein CASSDRDRTYEQYF. The chain combines TRBV7-9 with TRBJ2-7; perhaps D is TRBD1 or TRBD2 (5 bases each). There are 14 residues in the CDR3. V lost 5 bases, J lost 2 bases, and 13 bases lay in between. Germline V lookup: CDR1 SEHNR, CDR2 FQNEAQ (reference sequence).

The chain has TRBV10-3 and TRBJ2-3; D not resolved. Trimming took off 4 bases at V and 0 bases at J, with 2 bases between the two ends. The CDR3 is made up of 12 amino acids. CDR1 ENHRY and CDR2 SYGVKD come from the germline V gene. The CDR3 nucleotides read TGTGCCATCAGTGGGAGCACAGATACGCAGTATTTT. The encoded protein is CAISGSTDTQYF.

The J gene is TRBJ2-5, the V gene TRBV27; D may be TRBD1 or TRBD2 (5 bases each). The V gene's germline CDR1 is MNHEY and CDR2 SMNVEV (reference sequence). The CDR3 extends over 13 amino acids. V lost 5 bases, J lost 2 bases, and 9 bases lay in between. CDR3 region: CASSPGGQETQYF. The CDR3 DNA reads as TGTGCCAGCAGTCCTGGGGGTCAAGAGACCCAGTACTTC.

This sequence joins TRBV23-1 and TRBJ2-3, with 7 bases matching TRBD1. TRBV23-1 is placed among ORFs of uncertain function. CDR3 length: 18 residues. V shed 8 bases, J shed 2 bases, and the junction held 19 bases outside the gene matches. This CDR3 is CASGFGTAQRAHTDTQYF. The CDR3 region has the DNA TGCGCCAGCGGCTTCGGGACAGCCCAACGAGCTCACACAGATACGCAGTATTTT.

This chain's CDR3 is CASSLVPGSEAFF. The CDR3 DNA reads TGTGCCAGCAGCTTAGTCCCAGGGTCTGAAGCTTTCTTT. The rearrangement links TRBV7-8 to TRBJ1-1, with D maybe TRBD1 (5 bases). There are 13 residues in the CDR3. V lost 1 base and J lost 6, with 9 bases in between. The germline V gene encodes CDR1 SGHVS and CDR2 FQNEAQ.

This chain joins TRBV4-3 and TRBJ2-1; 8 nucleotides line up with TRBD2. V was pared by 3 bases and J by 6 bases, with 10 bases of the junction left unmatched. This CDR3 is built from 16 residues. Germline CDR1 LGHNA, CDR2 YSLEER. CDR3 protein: CASSHLTGTRGNEQFF. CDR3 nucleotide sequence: TGCGCCAGCAGCCATCTGACCGGGACTAGGGGCAATGAGCAGTTCTTC.

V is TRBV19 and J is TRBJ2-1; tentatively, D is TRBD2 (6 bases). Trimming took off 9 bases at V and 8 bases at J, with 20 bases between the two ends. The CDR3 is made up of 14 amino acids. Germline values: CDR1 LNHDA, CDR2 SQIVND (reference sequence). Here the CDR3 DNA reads TGTGCCAGCCGGAGACTAGGAGTGGTCGATGAGCAGTTCTTC. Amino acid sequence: CASRRLGVVDEQFF.

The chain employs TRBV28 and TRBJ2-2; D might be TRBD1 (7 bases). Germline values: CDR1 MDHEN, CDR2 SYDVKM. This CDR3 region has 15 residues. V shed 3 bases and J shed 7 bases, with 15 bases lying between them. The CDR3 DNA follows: TGTGCCAGCAGTTTCAGACAGGGAGGTGTCGGGGAGCTGTTTTTT. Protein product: CASSFRQGGVGELFF. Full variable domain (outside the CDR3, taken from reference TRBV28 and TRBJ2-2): DVKVTQSSRYLVKRTGEKVFLECVQDMDHENMFWYRQDPGLGLRLIYFSYDVKMKEKGDIPEGYSVSREKKERFSLILESASTNQTSMYLCASSFRQGGVGELFFGEGSRLTVL.

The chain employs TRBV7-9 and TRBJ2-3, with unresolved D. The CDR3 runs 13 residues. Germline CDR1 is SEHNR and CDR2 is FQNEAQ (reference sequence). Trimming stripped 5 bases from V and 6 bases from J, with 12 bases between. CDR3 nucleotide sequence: TGTGCCAGCAGCCCGCGACGAGCGGATACGCAGTATTTT. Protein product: CASSPRRADTQYF.

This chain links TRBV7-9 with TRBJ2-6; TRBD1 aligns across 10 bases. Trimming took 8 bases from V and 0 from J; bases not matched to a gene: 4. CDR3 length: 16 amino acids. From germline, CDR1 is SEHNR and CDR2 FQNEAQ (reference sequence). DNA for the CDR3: TGTGCCAGCGGGACAGGGGCCTTCTCTGGGGCCAACGTCCTGACTTTC. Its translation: CASGTGAFSGANVLTF.

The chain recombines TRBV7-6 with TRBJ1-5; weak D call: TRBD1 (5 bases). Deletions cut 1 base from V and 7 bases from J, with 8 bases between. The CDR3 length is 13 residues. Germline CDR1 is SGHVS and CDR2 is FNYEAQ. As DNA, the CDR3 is TGTGCCAGCAGCTTAGGGCGGGGGCAGCCCCAGCATTTT. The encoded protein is CASSLGRGQPQHF.

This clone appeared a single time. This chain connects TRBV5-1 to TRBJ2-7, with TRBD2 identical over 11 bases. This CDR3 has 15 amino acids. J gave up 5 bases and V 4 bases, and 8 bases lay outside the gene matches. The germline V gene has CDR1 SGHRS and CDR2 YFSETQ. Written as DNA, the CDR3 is TGCGCCAGCAGCACACTAGCGGGAGTATTAGACGAGCAGTACTTC. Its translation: CASSTLAGVLDEQYF.

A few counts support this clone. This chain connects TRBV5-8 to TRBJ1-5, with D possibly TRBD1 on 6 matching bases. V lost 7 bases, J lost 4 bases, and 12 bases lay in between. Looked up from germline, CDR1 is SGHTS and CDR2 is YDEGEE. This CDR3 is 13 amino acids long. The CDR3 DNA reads TGTGCCAGCGATCACAGGGCAAATCAGCCCCAGCATTTT. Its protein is CASDHRANQPQHF.

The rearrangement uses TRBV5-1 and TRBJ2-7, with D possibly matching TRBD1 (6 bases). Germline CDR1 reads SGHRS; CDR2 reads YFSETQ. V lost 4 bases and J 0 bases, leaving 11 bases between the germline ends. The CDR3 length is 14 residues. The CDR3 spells CASSVDRHSYEQYF. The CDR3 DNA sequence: TGCGCCAGCAGCGTAGACAGGCACTCCTACGAGCAGTACTTC.

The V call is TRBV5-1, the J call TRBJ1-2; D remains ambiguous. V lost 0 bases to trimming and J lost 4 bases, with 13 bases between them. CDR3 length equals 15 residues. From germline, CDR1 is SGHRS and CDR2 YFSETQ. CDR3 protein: CASSLAAGEVYGYTF. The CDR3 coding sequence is TGCGCCAGCAGCTTGGCCGCCGGAGAAGTCTATGGCTACACCTTC.